These T cell receptor beta chains were read from a single sample in a study of blood T cell repertoires in COVID-19. The data were produced by immunoSEQ multiplex PCR, yet TCRdb's version contains in-frame clones alone and is incomplete. The sample has around 200,000 clones; 70% to 90% are singletons. Input material: peripheral blood. Source of these receptors: a man between 70 and 80 years old with active or convalescent COVID-19. Each CDR3 is given with its conserved first and last residue. The D gene is left open where the match is weak. The size field is filled for only some rows; it gives once, few, many or a size class.

J: TRBJ2-7
size: -
D: TRBD2
V: TRBV30
DNA: TGTGCCTGGAGTGAAGGGACTAGCGGGAGGGATGAGCAGTACTTC
CDR3: CAWSEGTSGRDEQYF

J: TRBJ1-5
size: once
D: TRBD1
V: TRBV6-2/TRBV6-3
DNA: TGTGCCAGCAGTTACTTGGGGACAGGGGCCGGGCATTTT
CDR3: CASSYLGTGAGHF

J: TRBJ2-7
size: -
D: -
V: TRBV28
DNA: TGTGCCAGCAGCCGTCCGGGAACTGGCTCCTACGAGCAGTACTTC
CDR3: CASSRPGTGSYEQYF

J: TRBJ1-2
size: -
D: -
V: TRBV19
DNA: TGTGCCAGTAGTGGACAGTTATACAAGGACTATGGCTACACCTTC
CDR3: CASSGQLYKDYGYTF

J: TRBJ1-2
size: -
D: -
V: TRBV9
DNA: TGTGCCAGCAGCGTAGGGGCTCACTATGGCTACACCTTC
CDR3: CASSVGAHYGYTF

J: TRBJ1-2
size: -
D: -
V: TRBV7-9
DNA: TGTGCCAGCATCCCCAGCGGGGCCTATGGCTACACCTTC
CDR3: CASIPSGAYGYTF

J: TRBJ1-2
size: -
D: -
V: TRBV5-5
DNA: TGTGCCAGCAGCCCCTGGGGCGGTGAGGGCTACACCTTC
CDR3: CASSPWGGEGYTF

J: TRBJ1-4
size: -
D: -
V: TRBV7-9
DNA: TGTGCCAGCAGCTCGACAGGCCTCTCGGGCGAAAAACTGTTTTTT
CDR3: CASSSTGLSGEKLFF

J: TRBJ2-7
size: -
D: TRBD1
V: TRBV7-9
DNA: TGTGCCAGCAGCTTACAAACAGGGGGATCAGAAGGGCAGTACTTC
CDR3: CASSLQTGGSEGQYF

J: TRBJ2-4
size: -
D: -
V: TRBV25-1
DNA: TGTGCCAGCTCAGCTGGCCGGGGCATTCAGTACTTC
CDR3: CASSAGRGIQYF

J: TRBJ1-3
size: -
D: -
V: TRBV7-7
DNA: TGTGCCAGCAGCTTATTAGAGGGAAACACCATATATTTT
CDR3: CASSLLEGNTIYF

J: TRBJ1-1
size: few
D: TRBD1
V: TRBV7-2
DNA: TGTGCCAGCAGTGACAGGGGCTTTACTGAAGCTTTCTTT
CDR3: CASSDRGFTEAFF

J: TRBJ1-3
size: -
D: -
V: TRBV18
DNA: TGTGCCAGCTCACAGAGTGCGGGGGGCTCTGGAAACACCATATATTTT
CDR3: CASSQSAGGSGNTIYF

J: TRBJ2-7
size: -
D: TRBD2
V: TRBV7-2
DNA: TGTGCCAGCAGCCCCCCGGGACTAGCGCCTTCCTACGAGCAGTACTTC
CDR3: CASSPPGLAPSYEQYF

J: TRBJ2-1
size: -
D: -
V: TRBV7-2
DNA: TGTGCCAGCAGCCCTATTGGGGGGAGACACTCCTACAATGAGCAGTTCTTC
CDR3: CASSPIGGRHSYNEQFF

J: TRBJ2-1
size: -
D: TRBD1
V: TRBV14
DNA: TGTGCCAGCAGCCGCCTGGGGACAGGGAGGGCCAATGAGCAGTTCTTC
CDR3: CASSRLGTGRANEQFF

J: TRBJ1-2
size: -
D: TRBD1
V: TRBV7-2
DNA: TGTGCCAGCAGCCTAAGACAGGGAAACTATGGCTACACCTTC
CDR3: CASSLRQGNYGYTF

J: TRBJ1-4
size: -
D: TRBD1
V: TRBV28
DNA: TGTGCCAGTCTCGACAGGGTGATTGGAAAACTGTTTTTT
CDR3: CASLDRVIGKLFF

J: TRBJ1-1
size: -
D: TRBD1
V: TRBV5-1
DNA: TGCGCCAGCAGCCCGGACAGGGGGCTCACTGAAGCTTTCTTT
CDR3: CASSPDRGLTEAFF

J: TRBJ2-5
size: -
D: TRBD2
V: TRBV28
DNA: TGTGCCAGCTGTTCTGGGGCTAGCGGGAGTCTCCAAGAGACCCAGTACTTC
CDR3: CASCSGASGSLQETQYF

J: TRBJ1-5
size: -
D: -
V: TRBV10-2
DNA: TGCGCCAGCACGACAACCGCCCCACAGCCCCAGCATTTT
CDR3: CASTTTAPQPQHF

J: TRBJ1-4
size: few
D: -
V: TRBV6-5
DNA: TGTGCCAGCAGGTCCCTGAGTCGGGATGAAAAACTGTTTTTT
CDR3: CASRSLSRDEKLFF

J: TRBJ2-7
size: -
D: TRBD2
V: TRBV3-1/TRBV3-2
DNA: TGTGCCAGCAGCCCACGGGGGGCGGGAGGCGAGCAGTACTTC
CDR3: CASSPRGAGGEQYF

J: TRBJ1-4
size: -
D: -
V: TRBV4-1
DNA: TGCGCCAGCAACGGTGAAGGGGCGGCTAATGAAAAACTGTTTTTT
CDR3: CASNGEGAANEKLFF

J: TRBJ2-2
size: -
D: -
V: TRBV6-5
DNA: TGTGCCAGCACCAGGAACACCGGGGAGCTGTTTTTT
CDR3: CASTRNTGELFF

J: TRBJ1-2
size: once
D: -
V: TRBV3-1/TRBV3-2
DNA: TGTGCCAGCAGCCCCTGGAGGAGGGCTGGCTACACCTTC
CDR3: CASSPWRRAGYTF

J: TRBJ1-1
size: -
D: -
V: TRBV11-3
DNA: TGTGCCAGCAGCTTAGAATCCGCGGGCACTGAAGCTTTCTTT
CDR3: CASSLESAGTEAFF

J: TRBJ2-1
size: -
D: -
V: TRBV6-5
DNA: TGTGCCAGCAGTTACTCGAATCGGGGGTACAATGAGCAGTTCTTC
CDR3: CASSYSNRGYNEQFF

J: TRBJ1-2
size: -
D: -
V: TRBV12-3/TRBV12-4
DNA: TGTGCCAGCAGTTTATTCGGAGATGGCTACACCTTC
CDR3: CASSLFGDGYTF

J: TRBJ2-2
size: -
D: TRBD2
V: TRBV19
DNA: TGTGCCAGTAGTATTCCCCCGGGACTAGCGGGAGGTACCGGGGAGCTGTTTTTT
CDR3: CASSIPPGLAGGTGELFF

J: TRBJ1-1
size: -
D: -
V: TRBV19
DNA: TGTGCCAGTACCAAAAAGACACTTAACACTGAAGCTTTCTTT
CDR3: CASTKKTLNTEAFF

J: TRBJ2-1
size: -
D: -
V: TRBV7-9
DNA: TGTGCCAGCAGCTGGGGACTCCATGAGGGAGGTGAGCAGTTCTTC
CDR3: CASSWGLHEGGEQFF

J: TRBJ1-1
size: -
D: -
V: TRBV5-1
DNA: TGCGCCAGCAGCTTGGAGCGGGGGACGGCTTTCTTT
CDR3: CASSLERGTAFF

J: TRBJ1-1
size: -
D: TRBD1
V: TRBV4-3
DNA: TGCGCCAGCAGCCACCTAGTTGGGACAGCGAACACTGAAGCTTTCTTT
CDR3: CASSHLVGTANTEAFF

J: TRBJ1-2
size: -
D: -
V: TRBV3-1/TRBV3-2
DNA: TGTGCCAGCAGCCAAGACGGACAGAGTAACTATGGCTACACCTTC
CDR3: CASSQDGQSNYGYTF

J: TRBJ1-1
size: -
D: -
V: TRBV5-4
DNA: TGTGCCAGCGCTGGGACAAGGCAAGAGGGGGCTTTCTTT
CDR3: CASAGTRQEGAFF

J: TRBJ1-2
size: -
D: -
V: TRBV6-2/TRBV6-3
DNA: TGTGCCAGCAGTGCCGGGACAAGCTATGGCTACACCTTC
CDR3: CASSAGTSYGYTF

J: TRBJ2-3
size: -
D: -
V: TRBV6-2/TRBV6-3
DNA: TGTGCCAGCAGTTCCCAGGGGATGGTGGGGACAAGAGATACGCAGTATTTT
CDR3: CASSSQGMVGTRDTQYF

J: TRBJ1-1
size: -
D: -
V: TRBV7-2
DNA: TGTGCCAGCAGCTTGGACAGAAACACTGAAGCTTTCTTT
CDR3: CASSLDRNTEAFF

J: TRBJ2-1
size: -
D: TRBD1
V: TRBV11-2
DNA: TGTGCCAGCAGCTTAGAGGGTAAGGGACAGCTGAAAAAGCAGTTCTTC
CDR3: CASSLEGKGQLKKQFF

J: TRBJ1-2
size: -
D: -
V: TRBV28
DNA: TGTGCCAGCAGTTTATGGAACTTGAACTATGGCTACACCTTC
CDR3: CASSLWNLNYGYTF

J: TRBJ2-3
size: -
D: TRBD1
V: TRBV6-4
DNA: TGTGCCAGCAGTCGGGACAGAATCACAGATACGCAGTATTTT
CDR3: CASSRDRITDTQYF

J: TRBJ1-6
size: -
D: -
V: TRBV27
DNA: TGTGCCAGCAGTTTTGTACAGGGAAATTCACCCCTCCACTTT
CDR3: CASSFVQGNSPLHF

J: TRBJ2-1
size: once
D: -
V: TRBV19
DNA: TGTGCCAGTAGGCTAGGGACTCTATCCTACAATGAGCAGTTCTTC
CDR3: CASRLGTLSYNEQFF

J: TRBJ2-7
size: -
D: TRBD1
V: TRBV27
DNA: TGTGCCAGCAGTCCCGGACAGGGCGCGGGTAGCTCCTACGAGCAGTACTTC
CDR3: CASSPGQGAGSSYEQYF

J: TRBJ2-1
size: -
D: TRBD2
V: TRBV5-4
DNA: TGTGCCAGCAGCTCGTGGACTAGCGGGGGCTACAATGAGCAGTTCTTC
CDR3: CASSSWTSGGYNEQFF

J: TRBJ1-2
size: once
D: TRBD1
V: TRBV4-1
DNA: TGCGCCAGCAGACGACAGAGGACAGGGGGGTATAGCTACACCTTC
CDR3: CASRRQRTGGYSYTF

J: TRBJ1-5
size: -
D: -
V: TRBV18
DNA: TGTGCCAGCTCAAGTGGCCAGAACAATCAGCCCCAGCATTTT
CDR3: CASSSGQNNQPQHF

J: TRBJ2-1
size: -
D: TRBD2
V: TRBV6-6
DNA: TGTGCCAGCAGAGCCGGGACTAGCGGCGACAATGAGCAGTTCTTC
CDR3: CASRAGTSGDNEQFF

J: TRBJ1-6
size: -
D: TRBD1
V: TRBV7-9
DNA: TGTGCCAGCAGTTCGACAGGGAGTAATTCACCCCTCCACTTT
CDR3: CASSSTGSNSPLHF

J: TRBJ2-3
size: -
D: -
V: TRBV5-4
DNA: TGTGCCAGCAGCTTGACACCTCTCAACACAGATACGCAGTATTTT
CDR3: CASSLTPLNTDTQYF